These 19 T cell receptor beta chains came from one sample sequenced in a study of T cell responses to AZD1222 COVID-19 vaccine. Repertoires were generated with immunoSEQ multiplex PCR, while TCRdb's copy carries only in-frame clones and drops some. The data show about 150,000 clones, around 90% seen once. The specimen comprised peripheral blood, sampled 28 days after the second AZD1222 dose. The receptors derive from an adult who received the AZD1222 COVID-19 vaccine.

The V and J genes are TRBV28 and TRBJ1-1, with no clear D. Germline CDR1 is MDHEN and CDR2 is SYDVKM. The V end was cut by 10 bases, the J end by 3 bases, with 18 bases between. CDR3 length: 14 amino acids. CDR3 bases: TGTGCCACACTACGCGGGGTTATGGACACTGAAGCTTTCTTT. Residues: CATLRGVMDTEAFF.

The J gene is TRBJ2-7, the V gene TRBV20-1; D possibly corresponds to TRBD2 (6 bases). V was clipped by 2 bases and J by 11 bases, with 13 bases between them. The CDR3 extends over 11 amino acids. Germline CDR1 and CDR2: DFQATT and SNEGSKA (reference sequence). In DNA form, the CDR3 reads TGCAGTGCTAGAATCGGACGGGAGAAGTACTTC. It specifies CSARIGREKYF.

The V call is TRBV7-2, the J call TRBJ2-7; D possibly corresponds to TRBD2 (6 bases). V shed 1 base and J shed 2 bases, with 12 bases lying between them. Germline V lookup: CDR1 SGHTA, CDR2 FQGNSA. The CDR3 spans 15 residues. Here the CDR3 reads CASSLGSGSPYEQYF. The CDR3 region has the DNA TGTGCCAGCAGCTTAGGTAGCGGATCCCCCTACGAGCAGTACTTC.

The chain is built from TRBV28 and TRBJ1-2, with 7 bases matching TRBD1. The V and J ends lost 7 bases and 4 bases, in that order; junction bases with no gene match: 12. Germline V gene data show CDR1 as MDHEN and CDR2 as SYDVKM. The CDR3 covers 15 residues. CDR3 nucleotide sequence: TGTGCCAGCAACATCTCAGGGGGAAGGAGCTATGGCTACACCTTC. As protein: CASNISGGRSYGYTF.

This clone was detected only once. The chain uses TRBV12-3 or TRBV12-4 and TRBJ2-3; perhaps TRBD2 as D (5 bases). The CDR3 sequence is 12 residues long. The V end lost 8 bases, the J end lost 2 bases, and 8 bases lay between the germline ends. CDR3 nucleotides: TGTGCCAGCGGTCGGGACACAGATACGCAGTATTTT. Amino acid sequence: CASGRDTDTQYF.

The chain links TRBV5-5 to TRBJ2-2; perhaps TRBD1 as D (5 bases). Trimming removed 6 bases from V and 1 base from J, with 16 bases in between. Germline values: CDR1 SGHKS, CDR2 YYEKEE (reference sequence). The length of the CDR3 is 16 residues. CDR3 sequence reads: CASTLFWTLNTGELFF. CDR3 DNA sequence: TGTGCCAGCACGCTTTTCTGGACACTGAACACCGGGGAGCTGTTTTTT.

In its sample, this clone was seen once. J is TRBJ1-4 and V is TRBV7-8; 9 nucleotides line up with TRBD1. Looked up from germline, CDR1 is SGHVS and CDR2 is FQNEAQ. The CDR3 totals 16 residues. J lost 4 bases, V lost 0 bases, and 3 bases had no gene match. The chain's CDR3 is CASSLAPGQGNEKLFF. The CDR3 region has the DNA TGTGCCAGCAGCTTAGCCCCGGGACAGGGTAATGAAAAACTGTTTTTT.

The chain couples TRBV28 to TRBJ1-4; no clear D gene. Per the germline V gene, CDR1 is MDHEN and CDR2 is SYDVKM. V was clipped by 5 bases and J by 5 bases, with 15 bases between them. This CDR3 has 15 residues. The CDR3 is CASSPDPQGNEKLFF. CDR3 DNA sequence: TGTGCCAGCAGTCCAGACCCCCAAGGGAATGAAAAACTGTTTTTT.

V and J are TRBV28 and TRBJ1-6; tentative D call: TRBD1 (5 bases). The length of the CDR3 is 15 residues. The V gene lost 3 bases and the J gene lost 9 bases, with 15 bases spanning the gap. Per germline, CDR1 MDHEN and CDR2 SYDVKM. CDR3: CASSFGGVRSSPLHF. The CDR3 DNA follows: TGTGCCAGCAGTTTCGGGGGGGTCCGAAGTTCACCCCTCCACTTT. Drawing the rest from reference TRBV28 and TRBJ1-6, the complete variable domain is DVKVTQSSRYLVKRTGEKVFLECVQDMDHENMFWYRQDPGLGLRLIYFSYDVKMKEKGDIPEGYSVSREKKERFSLILESASTNQTSMYLCASSFGGVRSSPLHFGNGTRLTVT.

This chain uses TRBV28 with TRBJ1-3, with TRBD1 as a possible D gene (5 bases). Deletions cut 9 bases from V and 2 bases from J, with 11 bases between. The CDR3 has 13 residues. Per germline, CDR1 MDHEN and CDR2 SYDVKM. CDR3 residues: CASVGGAGNTIYF. As DNA, the CDR3 is TGTGCCAGTGTGGGAGGGGCTGGAAACACCATATATTTT.

This clone occurred a few times. This rearrangement joins TRBV5-1 to TRBJ1-4; no clear D gene. Germline assignment: CDR1 SGHRS and CDR2 YFSETQ. Trimming removed 5 bases from V and 2 bases from J, with 7 bases in between. This CDR3 has 13 amino acids. In nucleotides, the CDR3 is TGCGCCAGCAGTTATTTCACTAATGAAAAACTGTTTTTT. Protein product: CASSYFTNEKLFF.

The chain recombines TRBV28 with TRBJ1-3, with a weak D call TRBD1 (6 bases). This CDR3 comprises 17 residues. From germline, CDR1 is MDHEN and CDR2 SYDVKM. Trimming shortened V by 3 bases and J by 0 bases, and 15 bases separated the two germline ends. DNA of the CDR3: TGTGCCAGCAGTTTTGGGGGCAGGCCTGGCTCTGGAAACACCATATATTTT. Amino acid sequence: CASSFGGRPGSGNTIYF.

In nucleotides, the CDR3 is TGTGCAAGTCGCTTAGCGCAAGGGGGCTGCACAGATACGCAGTATTTT. Its translation is CASRLAQGGCTDTQYF. The chain couples TRBV12-2 to TRBJ2-3; the D call TRBD1 from the table was never checked on the DNA. TRBV12-2 is flagged as a pseudogene. There are 16 residues in the CDR3.

This rearrangement joins TRBV7-6 to TRBJ1-5; TRBD1 is a possible D gene (5 bases). Germline CDR1 reads SGHVS; CDR2 reads FNYEAQ. V lost 4 bases to trimming and J lost 8 bases, with 12 bases between them. The CDR3 spans 13 residues. CDR3 nucleotide sequence: TGTGCCAGCAGCTCAGGGAATTACGAGCCCCAGCATTTT. Translating it yields CASSSGNYEPQHF.

This clone occurred once. The rearrangement joins TRBV6-1 to TRBJ1-4; tentative D call: TRBD1 (6 bases). Trimming shortened V by 2 bases and J by 7 bases, and 14 bases separated the two germline ends. This CDR3 region has 15 residues. Germline CDR1 reads MNHNS; CDR2 reads SASEGT. The DNA of the CDR3 is TGTGCCAGCAGTGAACTACAGGGCATGGCTGAAAAACTGTTTTTT. Translating gives CASSELQGMAEKLFF.

V is TRBV3-1 (or the pseudogene TRBV3-2) and J is TRBJ2-2, with 7 positions matching TRBD1. This CDR3 comprises 15 residues. Germline V gene data show CDR1 as LGHDT and CDR2 as YNNKEL (reference sequence). The trim removed 7 bases at V and 1 base at J, leaving 6 bases unmatched. The CDR3 coding sequence is TGTGCCAGCAAAACAGGGGTACTGAACACCGGGGAGCTGTTTTTT. Its translation: CASKTGVLNTGELFF.

J is TRBJ2-3 and V is TRBV2, with 15 bases aligning to TRBD2. The CDR3 has 17 residues. J gave up 2 bases and V 8 bases, and 8 bases lay outside the gene matches. Germline CDR1 SNHLY, CDR2 FYNNEI. The CDR3 coding sequence is TGTGCCAGCGGGACTAGCGGGGGGCCAGGGTTCACAGATACGCAGTATTTT. Amino acid sequence: CASGTSGGPGFTDTQYF. Variable domain in full (rest from reference TRBV2 and TRBJ2-3): EPEVTQTPSHQVTQMGQEVILRCVPISNHLYFYWYRQILGQKVEFLVSFYNNEISEKSEIFDDQFSVERPDGSNFTLKIRSTKLEDSAMYFCASGTSGGPGFTDTQYFGPGTRLTVL.

This clone appeared once. The gene calls are TRBV5-1 and TRBJ2-1; D ambiguous. The CDR3 sequence is 13 residues long. Trimming took 3 bases from V and 6 from J, leaving 10 bases between them. The germline CDR1 and CDR2 sequences are SGHRS and YFSETQ. In nucleotides, the CDR3 is TGCGCCAGCAGCTGGACGGATACCAATGAGCAGTTCTTC. This sequence encodes CASSWTDTNEQFF.

The chain joins TRBV10-3 to TRBJ2-7, with TRBD2 matching 9 bases. Trimming removed 2 bases from V and 2 bases from J; junction bases left unmatched: 4. Germline loops: CDR1 ENHRY, CDR2 SYGVKD. This CDR3 comprises 15 residues. CDR3 in amino acids: CAISEPSGVTYEQYF. Written as DNA, the CDR3 is TGTGCCATCAGTGAGCCTAGCGGGGTTACCTACGAGCAGTACTTC.